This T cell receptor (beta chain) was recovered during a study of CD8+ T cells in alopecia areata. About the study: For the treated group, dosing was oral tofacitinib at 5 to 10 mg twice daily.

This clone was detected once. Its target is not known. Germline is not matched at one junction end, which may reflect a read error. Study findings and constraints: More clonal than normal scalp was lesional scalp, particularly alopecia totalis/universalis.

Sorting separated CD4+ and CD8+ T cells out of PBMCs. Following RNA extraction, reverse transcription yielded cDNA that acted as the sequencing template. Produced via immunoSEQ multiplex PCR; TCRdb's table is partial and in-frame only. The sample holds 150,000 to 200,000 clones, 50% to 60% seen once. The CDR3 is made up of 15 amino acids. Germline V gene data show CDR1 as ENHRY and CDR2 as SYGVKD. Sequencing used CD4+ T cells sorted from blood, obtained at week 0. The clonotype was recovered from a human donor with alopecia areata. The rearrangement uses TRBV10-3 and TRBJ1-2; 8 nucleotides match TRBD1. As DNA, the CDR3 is TGTGCCATCAGGGAACCGGGACAGGCTAAATATGGCTACACCTTC. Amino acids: CAIREPGQAKYGYTF.